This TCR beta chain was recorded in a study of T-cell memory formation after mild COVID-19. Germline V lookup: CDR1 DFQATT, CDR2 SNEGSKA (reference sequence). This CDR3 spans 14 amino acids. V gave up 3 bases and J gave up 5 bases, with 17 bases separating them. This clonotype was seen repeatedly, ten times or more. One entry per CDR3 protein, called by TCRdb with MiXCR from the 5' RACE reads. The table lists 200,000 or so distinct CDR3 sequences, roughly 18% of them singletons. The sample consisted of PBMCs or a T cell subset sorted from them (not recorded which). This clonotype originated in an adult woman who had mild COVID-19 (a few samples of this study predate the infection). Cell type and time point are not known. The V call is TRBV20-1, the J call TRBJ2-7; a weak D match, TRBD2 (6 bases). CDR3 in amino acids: CSASPWRGLNEQYF. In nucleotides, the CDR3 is TGCAGTGCTAGCCCTTGGAGGGGTTTAAACGAGCAGTACTTC.